The 10 T cell receptor beta chains below all came from one sample that was sequenced in a study of shared clonotypes between healthy human individuals (dated by TCRdb to between 2020 and 2021). The method was the immunoSEQ multiplex PCR assay. TCRdb provides this immuneACCESS table in a form limited to in-frame rearrangements. Some clones are lacking; in checked studies, under half of them reflect an unresolved V gene, and why the rest are absent is not known. This sample holds under 2.5 million clones; 85% to 95% were observed only once. Roughly 0.34% of the sample rests with the top ten. Sequencing was performed on naive CD4+ T cells from PBMCs. In the paper's terms, the cell subset or site label means: CD45RA+ positively selected. Source of these receptors: a man between 18 and 35 years old in good health. Some clones in this sample may be carry-over from other donors' samples.

CDR3 nucleotides: TGTGCCAGCGCTGGAGGGCGGGAGGGCACAGATACGCAGTATTTT. It yields the protein CASAGGREGTDTQYF. This chain links TRBV5-4 with TRBJ2-3; 8 nucleotides agree with TRBD2. Per germline, CDR1 SGHNT and CDR2 YYREEE (reference sequence). The CDR3 is 15 residues long. V dropped 7 bases and J dropped 1; count of bases not matched to a gene: 8.

V is TRBV30 and J is TRBJ2-3; the D call may be TRBD1 or TRBD2 (5 bases each). The CDR3 has 14 amino acids. Germline values: CDR1 GTSNPN, CDR2 SVGIG (reference sequence). Trimming shortened V by 0 bases and J by 2 bases, and 9 bases separated the two germline ends. In DNA, the CDR3 is TGTGCCTGGAGTGTCGGGACCAACACAGATACGCAGTATTTT. Translation: CAWSVGTNTDTQYF.

The V and J genes are TRBV7-9 and TRBJ2-5, with D possibly matching TRBD2 (5 bases). Germline loops: CDR1 SEHNR, CDR2 FQNEAQ (reference sequence). This CDR3 contains 15 residues. V lost 3 bases to trimming and J lost 5 bases, with 16 bases between them. The CDR3 loop reads CASSFERTLGETQYF. DNA of the CDR3: TGTGCCAGCAGCTTCGAGCGGACCCTGGGGGAGACCCAGTACTTC.

The chain carries TRBV25-1 and TRBJ2-7; D may correspond to TRBD1 or TRBD2 (5 bases each). The CDR3 loop spans 11 amino acids. Germline values: CDR1 MGHDK, CDR2 SYGVNS. Trimming removed 7 bases at V and 3 bases at J, with 7 bases between. The CDR3 is CASMGVYEQYF. CDR3 nucleotides: TGTGCCAGCATGGGGGTCTACGAGCAGTACTTC.

The chain links TRBV11-2 to TRBJ2-3; no firm D call. The germline V gene has CDR1 SGHAT and CDR2 FQNNGV. V was pared by 3 bases and J by 2 bases, with 6 bases between. This CDR3 contains 13 residues. The CDR3 region is CASSFVVTDTQYF. The CDR3 bases are TGTGCCAGCAGCTTTGTAGTCACAGATACGCAGTATTTT.

The V and J genes are TRBV5-1 and TRBJ1-1, with D possibly matching TRBD1 (5 bases). CDR3 length equals 16 residues. Between the trimmed V and J ends, which lost 0 bases and 1 base, there was a span of 13 bases. Germline CDR1 is SGHRS and CDR2 is YFSETQ. The CDR3 loop reads CASSLARPGQNTEAFF. CDR3 DNA sequence: TGCGCCAGCAGCTTGGCACGTCCAGGGCAGAACACTGAAGCTTTCTTT.

Note on this clone: At the DNA level, this CDR3 is encoded by other sequences in the same sample as well. The chain has TRBV28 and TRBJ2-7; D may be TRBD2 (6 bases). The V gene's germline CDR1 is MDHEN and CDR2 SYDVKM. The V end lost 2 bases, the J end lost 3 bases, and 8 bases lay between the germline ends. This CDR3 spans 13 amino acids. The CDR3 spells CASSLGRDYEQYF. CDR3 bases: TGTGCCAGCAGTTTAGGGCGGGACTACGAGCAGTACTTC. The variable domain in full, with the rest retrieved from reference TRBV28 and TRBJ2-7, is DVKVTQSSRYLVKRTGEKVFLECVQDMDHENMFWYRQDPGLGLRLIYFSYDVKMKEKGDIPEGYSVSREKKERFSLILESASTNQTSMYLCASSLGRDYEQYFGPGTRLTVT.

This sequence joins TRBV9 and TRBJ2-1; 9 nucleotides agree with TRBD2. Germline CDR1 SGDLS, CDR2 YYNGEE. There are 16 residues in the CDR3. Unmatched junction bases numbered 5, after V lost 0 bases and J lost 4 bases. CDR3 amino acids: CASSVASGRNYNEQFF. The CDR3 DNA is TGTGCCAGCAGCGTAGCAAGCGGGAGGAATTACAATGAGCAGTTCTTC.

In its sample, this clone was seen once. CDR3 residues: CASRSGTSGNTDTQYF. Here the CDR3 DNA reads TGCGCCAGCAGATCCGGGACTAGCGGGAACACAGATACGCAGTATTTT. The rearrangement joins TRBV5-1 to TRBJ2-3; 13 bases agree with TRBD2. Trimming removed 5 bases from V and 2 bases from J; junction bases left unmatched: 5. Germline CDR1 SGHRS, CDR2 YFSETQ. The CDR3 covers 16 residues.

Here the CDR3 reads CASSLRSAGFSLYEQYF. The CDR3 nucleotides read TGTGCCAGCAGCTTGAGGTCGGCAGGGTTTTCCCTATACGAGCAGTACTTC. This rearrangement joins TRBV5-5 to TRBJ2-7; D might be TRBD1 (5 bases). Per germline, CDR1 SGHKS and CDR2 YYEKEE (reference sequence). Trimming took 1 base from V and 4 from J, leaving 21 bases between them. CDR3 size: 17 residues.